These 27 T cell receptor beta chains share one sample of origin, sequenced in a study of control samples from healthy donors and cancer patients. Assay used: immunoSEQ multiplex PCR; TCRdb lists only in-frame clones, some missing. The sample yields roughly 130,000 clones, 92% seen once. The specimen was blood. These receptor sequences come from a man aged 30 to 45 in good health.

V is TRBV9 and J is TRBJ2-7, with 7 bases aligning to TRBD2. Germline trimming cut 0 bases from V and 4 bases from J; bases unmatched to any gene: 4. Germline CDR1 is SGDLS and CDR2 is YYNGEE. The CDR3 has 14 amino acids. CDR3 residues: CASSVGDYNYEQYF. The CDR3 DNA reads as TGTGCCAGCAGCGTAGGGGACTATAATTACGAGCAGTACTTC.

CDR3 sequence: CASSSGRGTGHRYEQFF. DNA for the CDR3: TGTGCCAGCAGTTCGGGCCGTGGGACAGGGCACCGCTATGAGCAGTTCTTC. The chain uses TRBV6-2 or TRBV6-3 and TRBJ2-1; TRBD1 matches 9 bases. The V segment lost 4 bases and the J segment 8 bases; nucleotides outside the gene matches: 15. The germline V gene encodes CDR1 MNHEY and CDR2 SVGEGT. This CDR3 has 17 amino acids.

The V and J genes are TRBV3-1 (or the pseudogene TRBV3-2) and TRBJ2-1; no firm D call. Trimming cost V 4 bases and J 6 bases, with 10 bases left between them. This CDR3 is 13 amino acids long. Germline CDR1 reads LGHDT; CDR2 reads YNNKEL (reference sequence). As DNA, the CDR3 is TGTGCCAGCAGCCTTCGAGCATCCAATGAGCAGTTCTTC. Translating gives CASSLRASNEQFF.

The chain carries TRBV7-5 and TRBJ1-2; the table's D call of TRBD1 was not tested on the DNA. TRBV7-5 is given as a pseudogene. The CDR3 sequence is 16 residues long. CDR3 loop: CARSLRYFGQGYGYTF. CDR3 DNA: TGTGCCAGAAGCCTAAGATACTTCGGACAGGGCTATGGCTACACCTTC.

The DNA of the CDR3 is TGCGCCAGCAGCTGGGGGACTTTGGATAAAGAGACCCAGTACTTC. Its translation: CASSWGTLDKETQYF. The chain is built from TRBV5-1 and TRBJ2-5; weak D call: TRBD2 (6 bases). V dropped 3 bases and J dropped 3 bases, with 15 bases sitting between them. CDR1 and CDR2 from the germline V gene are SGHRS and YFSETQ. This CDR3 comprises 15 residues.

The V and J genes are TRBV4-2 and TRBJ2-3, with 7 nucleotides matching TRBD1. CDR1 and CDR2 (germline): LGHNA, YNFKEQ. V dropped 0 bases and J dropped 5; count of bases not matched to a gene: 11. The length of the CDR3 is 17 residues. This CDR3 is CASSQDLVLRGRDTQYF. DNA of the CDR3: TGTGCCAGCAGCCAAGATCTCGTCCTCAGGGGGAGAGATACGCAGTATTTT.

CDR3 loop: CASSNAASNQPQHF. Here the CDR3 DNA reads TGTGCCAGTAGTAATGCAGCTTCCAATCAGCCCCAGCATTTT. The V and J genes are TRBV19 and TRBJ1-5; D ambiguous. The CDR3 runs to 14 residues. Per germline, CDR1 LNHDA and CDR2 SQIVND (reference sequence). Trimming shortened V by 4 bases and J by 3 bases, and 10 bases separated the two germline ends.

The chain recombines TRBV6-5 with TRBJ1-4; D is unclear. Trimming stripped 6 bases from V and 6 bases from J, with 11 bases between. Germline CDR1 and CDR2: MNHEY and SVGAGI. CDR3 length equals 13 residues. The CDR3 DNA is TGTGCCAGCAGCCGTCGGGGATATGAAAAACTGTTTTTT. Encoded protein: CASSRRGYEKLFF.

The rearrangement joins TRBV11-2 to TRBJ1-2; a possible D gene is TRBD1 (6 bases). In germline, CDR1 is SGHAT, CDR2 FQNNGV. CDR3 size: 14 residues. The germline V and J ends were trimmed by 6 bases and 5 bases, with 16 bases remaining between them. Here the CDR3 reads CASSGQGRGYGYTF. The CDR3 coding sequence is TGTGCCAGCAGTGGGCAGGGGAGAGGGTATGGCTACACCTTC.

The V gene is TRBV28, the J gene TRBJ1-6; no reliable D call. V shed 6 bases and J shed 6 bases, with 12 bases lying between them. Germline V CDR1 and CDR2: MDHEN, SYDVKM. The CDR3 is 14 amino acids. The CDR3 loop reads CASSETRPNSPLHF. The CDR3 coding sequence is TGTGCCAGCAGCGAAACAAGACCTAATTCACCCCTCCACTTT. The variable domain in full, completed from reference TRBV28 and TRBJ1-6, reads DVKVTQSSRYLVKRTGEKVFLECVQDMDHENMFWYRQDPGLGLRLIYFSYDVKMKEKGDIPEGYSVSREKKERFSLILESASTNQTSMYLCASSETRPNSPLHFGNGTRLTVT.

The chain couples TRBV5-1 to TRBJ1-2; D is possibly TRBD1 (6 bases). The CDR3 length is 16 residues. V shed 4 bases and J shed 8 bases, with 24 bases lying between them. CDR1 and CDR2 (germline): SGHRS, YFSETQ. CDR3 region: CASSESLTGVSSGYTF. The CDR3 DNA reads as TGCGCCAGCAGCGAAAGCTTGACAGGCGTGTCGAGCGGCTACACCTTC. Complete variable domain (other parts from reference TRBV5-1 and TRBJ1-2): KAGVTQTPRYLIKTRGQQVTLSCSPISGHRSVSWYQQTPGQGLQFLFEYFSETQRNKGNFPGRFSGRQFSNSRSEMNVSTLELGDSALYLCASSESLTGVSSGYTFGSGTRLTVV.

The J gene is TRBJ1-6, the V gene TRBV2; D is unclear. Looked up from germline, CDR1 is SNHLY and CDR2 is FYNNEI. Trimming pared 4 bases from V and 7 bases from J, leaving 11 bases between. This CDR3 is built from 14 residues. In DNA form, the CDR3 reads TGTGCCAGCAGTGTTAACGTTTGGAATTCACCCCTCCACTTT. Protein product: CASSVNVWNSPLHF.

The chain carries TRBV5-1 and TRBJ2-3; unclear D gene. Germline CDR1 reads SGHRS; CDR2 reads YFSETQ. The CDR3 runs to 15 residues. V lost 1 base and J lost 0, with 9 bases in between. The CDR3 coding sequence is TGCGCCAGCAGCTTGAGTAAAATAAGCACAGATACGCAGTATTTT. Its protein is CASSLSKISTDTQYF.

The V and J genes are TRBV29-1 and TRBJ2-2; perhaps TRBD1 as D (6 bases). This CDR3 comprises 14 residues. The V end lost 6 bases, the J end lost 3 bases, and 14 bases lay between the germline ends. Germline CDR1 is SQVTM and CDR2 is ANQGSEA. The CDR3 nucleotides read TGCAGCGTCTTAACAGGGATGGACACCGGGGAGCTGTTTTTT. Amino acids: CSVLTGMDTGELFF.

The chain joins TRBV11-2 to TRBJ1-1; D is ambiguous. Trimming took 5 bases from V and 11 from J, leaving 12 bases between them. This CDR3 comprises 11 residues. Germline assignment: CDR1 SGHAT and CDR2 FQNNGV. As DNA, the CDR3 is TGTGCCAGCAGCGAAGTGGTTGGGGCTTTCTTT. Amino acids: CASSEVVGAFF. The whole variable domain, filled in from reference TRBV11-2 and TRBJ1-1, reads EAGVAQSPRYKIIEKRQSVAFWCNPISGHATLYWYQQILGQGPKLLIQFQNNGVVDDSQLPKDRFSAERLKGVDSTLKIQPAKLEDSAVYLCASSEVVGAFFGQGTRLTVV.

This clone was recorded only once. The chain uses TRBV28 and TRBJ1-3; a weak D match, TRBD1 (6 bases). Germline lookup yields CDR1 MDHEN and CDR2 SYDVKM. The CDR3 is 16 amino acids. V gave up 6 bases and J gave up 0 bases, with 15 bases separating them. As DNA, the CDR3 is TGTGCCAGCAGCTCCGGACAGTTCTTCTCTGGAAACACCATATATTTT. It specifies CASSSGQFFSGNTIYF.

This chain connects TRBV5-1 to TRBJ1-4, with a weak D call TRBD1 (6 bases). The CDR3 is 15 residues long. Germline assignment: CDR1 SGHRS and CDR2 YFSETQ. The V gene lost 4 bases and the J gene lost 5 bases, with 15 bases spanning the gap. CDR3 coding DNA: TGCGCCAGCAGCCAGGGAACAGGGCTCAATGAAAAACTGTTTTTT. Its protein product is CASSQGTGLNEKLFF.

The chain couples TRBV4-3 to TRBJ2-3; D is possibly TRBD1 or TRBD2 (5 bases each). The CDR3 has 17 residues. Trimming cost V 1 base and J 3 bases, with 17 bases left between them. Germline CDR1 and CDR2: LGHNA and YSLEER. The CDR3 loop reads CASSQGDRERLTDTQYF. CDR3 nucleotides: TGCGCCAGCAGCCAAGGGGACCGTGAAAGATTGACAGATACGCAGTATTTT.

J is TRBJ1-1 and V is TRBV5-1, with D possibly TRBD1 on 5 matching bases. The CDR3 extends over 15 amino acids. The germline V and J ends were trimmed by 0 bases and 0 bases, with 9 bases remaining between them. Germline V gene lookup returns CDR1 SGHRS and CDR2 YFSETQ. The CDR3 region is CASSLVRGMNTEAFF. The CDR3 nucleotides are TGCGCCAGCAGCTTGGTTCGGGGCATGAACACTGAAGCTTTCTTT.

DNA of the CDR3: TGTGCCAGCAGCTCACCCTTAGGGGCAGTAAGATACTCACCCCTCCACTTT. Its translation: CASSSPLGAVRYSPLHF. V is TRBV7-2 and J is TRBJ1-6; perhaps TRBD1 as D (5 bases). Per the germline V gene, CDR1 is SGHTA and CDR2 is FQGNSA. Trimming cost V 4 bases and J 10 bases, with 23 bases left between them. The CDR3 runs to 17 residues.

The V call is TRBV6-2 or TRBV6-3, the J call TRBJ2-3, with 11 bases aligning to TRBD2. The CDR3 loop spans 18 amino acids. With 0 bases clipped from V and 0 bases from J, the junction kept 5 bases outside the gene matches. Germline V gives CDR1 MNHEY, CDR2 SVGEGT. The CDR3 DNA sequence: TGTGCCAGCAGTTACTCACCGGGACTAGCGGACAGCACAGATACGCAGTATTTT. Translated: CASSYSPGLADSTDTQYF.

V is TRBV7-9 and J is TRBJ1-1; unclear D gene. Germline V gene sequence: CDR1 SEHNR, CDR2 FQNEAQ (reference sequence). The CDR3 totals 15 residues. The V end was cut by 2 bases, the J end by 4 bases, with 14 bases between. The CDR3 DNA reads TGTGCCAGCAGCTTAATCCAGCCCCCCGGCACTGAAGCTTTCTTT. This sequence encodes CASSLIQPPGTEAFF.

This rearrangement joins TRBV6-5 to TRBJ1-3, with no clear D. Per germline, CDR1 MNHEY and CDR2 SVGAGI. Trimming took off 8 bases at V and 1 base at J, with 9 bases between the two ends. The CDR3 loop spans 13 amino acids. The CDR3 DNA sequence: TGTGCCAGCGGGGAGGGATCTGGAAACACCATATATTTT. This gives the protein CASGEGSGNTIYF.

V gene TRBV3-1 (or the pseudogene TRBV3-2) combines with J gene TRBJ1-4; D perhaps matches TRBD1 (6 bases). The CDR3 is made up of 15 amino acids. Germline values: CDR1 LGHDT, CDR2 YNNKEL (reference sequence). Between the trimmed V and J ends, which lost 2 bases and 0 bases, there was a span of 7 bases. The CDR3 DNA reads TGTGCCAGCAGCCAACGGACAGCAACTAATGAAAAACTGTTTTTT. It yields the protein CASSQRTATNEKLFF.

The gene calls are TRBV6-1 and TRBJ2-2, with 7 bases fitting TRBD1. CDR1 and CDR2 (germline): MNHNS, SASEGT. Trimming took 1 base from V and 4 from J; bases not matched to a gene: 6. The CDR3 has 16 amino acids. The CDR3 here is CASSEVSGQVTGELFF. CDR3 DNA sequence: TGTGCCAGCAGTGAAGTATCAGGACAGGTCACCGGGGAGCTGTTTTTT.

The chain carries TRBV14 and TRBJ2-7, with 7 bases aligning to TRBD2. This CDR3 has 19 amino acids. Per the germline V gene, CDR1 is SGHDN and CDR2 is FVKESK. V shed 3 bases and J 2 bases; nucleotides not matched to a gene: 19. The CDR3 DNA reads TGTGCCAGCAGCCATTACGCGAGATCGGGGGGATCGGTCCCCTACGAGCAGTACTTC. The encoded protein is CASSHYARSGGSVPYEQYF.

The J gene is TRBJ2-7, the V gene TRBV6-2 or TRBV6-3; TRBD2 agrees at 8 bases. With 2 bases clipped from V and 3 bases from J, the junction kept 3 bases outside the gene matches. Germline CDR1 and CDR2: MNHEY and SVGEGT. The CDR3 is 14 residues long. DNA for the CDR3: TGTGCCAGCAGTTACAGCCTAGCGGGCTACGAGCAGTACTTC. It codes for CASSYSLAGYEQYF.